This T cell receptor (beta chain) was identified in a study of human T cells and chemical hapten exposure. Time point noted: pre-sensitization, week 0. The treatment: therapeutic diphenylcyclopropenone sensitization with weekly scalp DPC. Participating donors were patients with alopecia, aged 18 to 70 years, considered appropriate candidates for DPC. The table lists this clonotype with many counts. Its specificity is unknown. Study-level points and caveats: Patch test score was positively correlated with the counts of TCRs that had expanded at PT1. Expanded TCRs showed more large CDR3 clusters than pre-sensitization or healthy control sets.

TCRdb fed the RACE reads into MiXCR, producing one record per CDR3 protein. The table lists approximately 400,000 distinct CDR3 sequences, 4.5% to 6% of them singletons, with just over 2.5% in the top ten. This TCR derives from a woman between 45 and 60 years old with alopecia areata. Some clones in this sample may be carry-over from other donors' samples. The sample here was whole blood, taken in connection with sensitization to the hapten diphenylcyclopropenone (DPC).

The CDR3: CASSEARSEQYF. CDR3 DNA: TGTGCCAGCAGTGAAGCGCGGAGCGAGCAGTACTTC. J is TRBJ2-7 and V is TRBV2; D remains unclear. The V and J ends lost 0 bases and 6 bases respectively, with 6 bases between them. Germline V gene sequence: CDR1 SNHLY, CDR2 FYNNEI. This CDR3 spans 12 amino acids.